Following are 8 T cell receptor beta chains from one sample sequenced in a study of blood T cell repertoires in COVID-19. Here immunoSEQ multiplex PCR was the method, and the copy in TCRdb shows in-frame clones only, minus some. The table includes about 210,000 clones, approximately 80% detected once. Sequencing used PBMCs or T cells enriched from blood (not recorded which). Source of these receptors: a woman aged 45 to 65 with acute COVID-19.

This clone has a handful of counts. The chain's CDR3 is CASSGRDKVREQYF. CDR3 nucleotide sequence: TGTGCCAGCAGCGGCCGGGACAAGGTACGCGAGCAGTACTTC. This rearrangement joins TRBV7-4 to TRBJ2-7; tentatively, D is TRBD1 (6 bases). Between the trimmed V and J ends, which lost 5 bases and 6 bases, there was a span of 17 bases. This CDR3 spans 14 amino acids. CDR1 is SGHVT, CDR2 SQSDAQ, per germline.

This clone was observed a handful of times. The chain joins TRBV10-1 to TRBJ2-7, with TRBD2 identical over 12 bases. V was clipped by 6 bases and J by 2 bases; unmatched bases: 5. The CDR3 is made up of 15 amino acids. CDR1 and CDR2 (germline): WNHNN, SYGVQD (reference sequence). CDR3 protein: CASRALAGGPYEQYF. As DNA, the CDR3 is TGCGCCAGCAGGGCTCTAGCGGGAGGGCCCTACGAGCAGTACTTC.

This clone was seen just once. V gene TRBV19 combines with J gene TRBJ1-1; a possible D gene is TRBD1 (5 bases). The ends were cut back, 5 bases at V and 1 base at J, with 11 bases in the middle. The CDR3 runs to 14 residues. Germline CDR1 LNHDA, CDR2 SQIVND (reference sequence). The CDR3 DNA follows: TGTGCCAGTAGTCCAATCGACAGGAACACTGAAGCTTTCTTT. It specifies CASSPIDRNTEAFF.

The chain carries TRBV7-9 and TRBJ2-2, with D unclear. This CDR3 has 12 residues. Trimming took off 4 bases at V and 4 bases at J, with 4 bases between the two ends. Germline CDR1 and CDR2: SEHNR and FQNEAQ (reference sequence). The CDR3 sequence: CASSSSTGELFF. CDR3 DNA: TGTGCCAGCAGCTCCAGCACCGGGGAGCTGTTTTTT.

This clone was detected only a few times. The chain couples TRBV7-2 to TRBJ2-7; 10 bases are a match to TRBD2. J was trimmed by 2 bases and V by 5 bases; bases with no gene match: 6. There are 15 residues in the CDR3. Germline V CDR1 and CDR2: SGHTA, FQGNSA. The CDR3 region is CASSLRTSGAYEQYF. DNA for the CDR3: TGTGCCAGCAGCCTTCGGACTAGCGGAGCCTACGAGCAGTACTTC.

This chain connects TRBV13 to TRBJ2-6; TRBD2 is a possible D gene (5 bases). Trimming left V 4 bases short and J 1 base short, with 14 bases between. Germline CDR1 and CDR2: PRHDT and FYEKMQ (reference sequence). The CDR3 spans 17 residues. In DNA, the CDR3 is TGTGCCAGCAGCTCTCTAGGGAGTCTGTCTGGGGCCAACGTCCTGACTTTC. It is translated as CASSSLGSLSGANVLTF.

The rearrangement joins TRBV7-2 to TRBJ2-3; the D gene is possibly TRBD2 (5 bases). This CDR3 is 12 amino acids long. CDR1 is SGHTA and CDR2 is FQGNSA in the germline V gene. V was pared by 4 bases and J by 3 bases, with 5 bases between. CDR3 nucleotides: TGTGCCAGCAGCTCGGGGACAGATACGCAGTATTTT. Its protein product is CASSSGTDTQYF.

The chain links TRBV10-3 to TRBJ2-5, with 9 bases identical to TRBD2. The length of the CDR3 is 16 residues. V shed 2 bases, J shed 4 bases, and the junction held 8 bases outside the gene matches. Germline CDR1 ENHRY, CDR2 SYGVKD. CDR3 DNA sequence: TGTGCCATCAGTGAGGTGGTAGCGGGAGTGCGAGAGACCCAGTACTTC. Its protein product is CAISEVVAGVRETQYF.